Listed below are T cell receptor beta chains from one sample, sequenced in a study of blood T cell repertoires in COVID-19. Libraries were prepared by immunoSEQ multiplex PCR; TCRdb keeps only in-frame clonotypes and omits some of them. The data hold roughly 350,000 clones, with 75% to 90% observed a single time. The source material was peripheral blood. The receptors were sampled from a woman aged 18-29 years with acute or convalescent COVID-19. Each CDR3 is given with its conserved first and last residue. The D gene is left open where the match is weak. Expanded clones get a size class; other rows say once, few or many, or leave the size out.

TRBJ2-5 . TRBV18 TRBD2 TGTGCCAGCTCACCGCTAGCGGGGGGCCAAGAGACCCAGTACTTC CASSPLAGGQETQYF
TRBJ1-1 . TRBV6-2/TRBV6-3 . TGTGCCAGCAGTTACTCGACGCGGGGGGGGACTGAAGCTTTCTTT CASSYSTRGGTEAFF
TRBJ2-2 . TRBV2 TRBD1 TGTGCCAGCAGAGGGGACAGTGACACCGGGGAGCTGTTTTTT CASRGDSDTGELFF
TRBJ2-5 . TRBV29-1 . TGCAGCGCCGCGTCCCCCGCCAGCGGCCAAGAGACCCAGTACTTC CSAASPASGQETQYF
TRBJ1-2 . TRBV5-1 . TGCGCCAGCAGCGTCTCAGGGGCGACATTCTATGGCTACACCTTC CASSVSGATFYGYTF
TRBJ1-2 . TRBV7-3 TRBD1 TGTGCCAGCAGCCCCCGGACAGGGATCCCAATGGATGGCTACACCTTC CASSPRTGIPMDGYTF
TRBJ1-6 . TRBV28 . TGTGCCAGCAGTTTACTCACAGGGAAATCACCCCTCCACTTT CASSLLTGKSPLHF
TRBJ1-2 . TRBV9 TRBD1 TGTGCCAGCAGCGTAGCAGCACAGGGGGCAAACTATGGCTACACCTTC CASSVAAQGANYGYTF
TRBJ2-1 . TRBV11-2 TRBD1 TGTGCCAGCAGCTTAGTTAACAGGGGTGAGCAGTTCTTC CASSLVNRGEQFF
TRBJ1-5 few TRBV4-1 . TGCGCCAGCAGCCAAGAAGGCGCAGGGCTCTATCAGCCCCAGCATTTT CASSQEGAGLYQPQHF
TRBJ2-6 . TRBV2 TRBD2 TGTGCCAGCAGGACTAGCAGCTCTGGGGCCAACGTCCTGACTTTC CASRTSSSGANVLTF
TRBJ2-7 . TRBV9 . TGTGCCAGCAGCGTGGGCGTTGGATCCTACGAGCAGTACTTC CASSVGVGSYEQYF
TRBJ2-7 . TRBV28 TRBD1 TGTGCCAGCAGCCAACAGGGGGAGCTTCGGGAGCAGTACTTC CASSQQGELREQYF
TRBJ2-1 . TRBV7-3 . TGTGCCAGCAGCTTAACGGACTACTACAATGAGCAGTTCTTC CASSLTDYYNEQFF
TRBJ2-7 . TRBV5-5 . TGTGCCAGCAGCTTGGGGACATCACTCTACGAGCAGTACTTC CASSLGTSLYEQYF
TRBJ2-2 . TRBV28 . TGTGCCAGCAGTTCGCCGCTCGTTTTCGGGGTGAACACCGGGGAGCTGTTTTTT CASSSPLVFGVNTGELFF
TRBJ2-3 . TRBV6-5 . TGTGCCAGCAGACCCGACTGGGAGGGCACAGATACGCAGTATTTT CASRPDWEGTDTQYF
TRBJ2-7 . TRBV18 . TGTGCCAGCTCACCAGAGTCGAAAGAGCAGTACTTC CASSPESKEQYF
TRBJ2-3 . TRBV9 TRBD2 TGTGCCAGCAGCGTTACTAGCGGGGGGGCGATAGATACGCAGTATTTT CASSVTSGGAIDTQYF
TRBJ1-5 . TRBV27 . TGTGCCAGCGATCAGCCGCGAGGACAGCCCGGGGGGAATCAGCCCCAGCATTTT CASDQPRGQPGGNQPQHF
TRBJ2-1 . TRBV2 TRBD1 TGTGCCAGCAGTTACGGGACAGGGGGACCCAATGAGCAGTTCTTC CASSYGTGGPNEQFF
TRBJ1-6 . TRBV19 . TGTGCCACCTGGCCAGGGGTCGCGTCACCCCTCCACTTT CATWPGVASPLHF
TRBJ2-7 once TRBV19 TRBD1 TGTGCCAGTAGGGGACAGCTCTCCTACGAGCAGTACTTC CASRGQLSYEQYF
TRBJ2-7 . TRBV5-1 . TGCGCCAGCAGCTTGGAATCGCGGGACAGCCCAATTATACCACCCTACGAGCAGTACTTC CASSLESRDSPIIPPYEQYF
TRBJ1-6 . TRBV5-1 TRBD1 TGCGCCAGCAGCCCCCAGACAGGGGGGAGGTCACCCCTCCACTTT CASSPQTGGRSPLHF
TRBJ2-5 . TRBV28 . TGTGCCAGCAGTTTAGAGGGAAAGACCCAGTACTTC CASSLEGKTQYF
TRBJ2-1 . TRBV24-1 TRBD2 TGTGCCACCAGTGATTTGCGGGGAGAGGTGGTAGCGGGGGGAAGCTCCTACAATGAGCAGTTCTTC CATSDLRGEVVAGGSSYNEQFF
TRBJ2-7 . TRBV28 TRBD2 TGTGCCAGCACCCGATCTAGCGGGAGCTACGAGCAGTACTTC CASTRSSGSYEQYF
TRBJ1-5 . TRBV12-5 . TGTGCTAGTGGGGCCTCCGGAGGGGCCCAGCATTTT CASGASGGAQHF
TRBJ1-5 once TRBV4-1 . TGCGCCAGCAGCCACCCATGGGACCTCAGGGGCCAGCCCCAGCATTTT CASSHPWDLRGQPQHF
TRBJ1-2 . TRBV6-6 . TGTGCCAGCAGTCAGGGTCAGGAGGGGTCTGGCTACACCTTC CASSQGQEGSGYTF
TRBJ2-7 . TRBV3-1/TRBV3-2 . TGTGCCAGCAGCCAAGATATGAAGGGGGACTACGAGCAGTACTTC CASSQDMKGDYEQYF
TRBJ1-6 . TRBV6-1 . TGTGCCAGCAGTGAAGCCCAGGGGCGATTGTATAATTCACCCCTCCACTTT CASSEAQGRLYNSPLHF
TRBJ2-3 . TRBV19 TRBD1 TGTGCCAGTAGTGAACGACAGGGTACATCAGATACGCAGTATTTT CASSERQGTSDTQYF
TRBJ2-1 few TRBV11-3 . TGTGCCAGCAGCAGGCTTGGGCTACCTCAATATGAGCAGTTCTTC CASSRLGLPQYEQFF
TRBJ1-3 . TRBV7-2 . TGTGCCAGCAGTCGTTATTCGGGAAACACCATATATTTT CASSRYSGNTIYF
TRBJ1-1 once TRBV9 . TGTGCCAGCAGCGTAACAGGGTACACTGAAGCTTTCTTT CASSVTGYTEAFF
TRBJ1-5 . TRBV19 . TGTGCCAGTAGTGTGACCGGGACATCCCTTCGGAACAATCAGCCCCAGCATTTT CASSVTGTSLRNNQPQHF
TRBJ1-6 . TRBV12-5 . TGTGCTAGTGGTCTAGACGGACTCTATAATTCACCCCTCCACTTT CASGLDGLYNSPLHF
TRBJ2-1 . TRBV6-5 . TGTGCCACCGTCGGGACAACCTACTCCTACAATGAGCAGTTCTTC CATVGTTYSYNEQFF
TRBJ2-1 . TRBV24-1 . TGTGCCACCAGTGATCTCAGCAATGAGCAGTTCTTC CATSDLSNEQFF
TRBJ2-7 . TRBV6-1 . TGTGCCAGCAGTGAAAGTTCAGGGGTCTACGAGCAGTACTTC CASSESSGVYEQYF
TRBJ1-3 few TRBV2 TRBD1 TGTGCCAGCAGTGACGAACAGGGGGCCTATGGAAACACCATATATTTT CASSDEQGAYGNTIYF